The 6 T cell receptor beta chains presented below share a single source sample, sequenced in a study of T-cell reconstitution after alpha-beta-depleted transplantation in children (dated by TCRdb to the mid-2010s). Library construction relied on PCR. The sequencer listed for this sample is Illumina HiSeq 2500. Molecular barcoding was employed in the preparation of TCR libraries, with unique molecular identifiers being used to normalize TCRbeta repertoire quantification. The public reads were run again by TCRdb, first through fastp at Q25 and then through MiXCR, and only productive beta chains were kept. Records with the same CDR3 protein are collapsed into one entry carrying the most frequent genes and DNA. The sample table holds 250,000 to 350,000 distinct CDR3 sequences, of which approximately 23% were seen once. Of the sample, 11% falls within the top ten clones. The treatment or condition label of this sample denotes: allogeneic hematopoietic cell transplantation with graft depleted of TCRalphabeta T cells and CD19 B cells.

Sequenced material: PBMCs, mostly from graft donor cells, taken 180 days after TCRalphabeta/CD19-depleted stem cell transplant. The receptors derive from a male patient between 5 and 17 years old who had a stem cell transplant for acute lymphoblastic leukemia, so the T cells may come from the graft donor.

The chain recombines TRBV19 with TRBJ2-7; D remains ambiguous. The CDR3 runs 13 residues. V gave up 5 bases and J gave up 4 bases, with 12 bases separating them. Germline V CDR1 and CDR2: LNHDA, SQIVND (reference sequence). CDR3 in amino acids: CASSEGAEYEQYF. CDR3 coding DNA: TGTGCCAGTAGTGAAGGCGCGGAATACGAGCAGTACTTC.

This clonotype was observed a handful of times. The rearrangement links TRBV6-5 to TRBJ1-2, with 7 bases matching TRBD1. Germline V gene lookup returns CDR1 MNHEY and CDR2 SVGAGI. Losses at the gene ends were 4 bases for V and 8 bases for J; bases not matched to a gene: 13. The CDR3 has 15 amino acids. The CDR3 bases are TGTGCCAGCAGTTTTCTCGACAGGGCTTTAGAGGGCTACACCTTC. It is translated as CASSFLDRALEGYTF.

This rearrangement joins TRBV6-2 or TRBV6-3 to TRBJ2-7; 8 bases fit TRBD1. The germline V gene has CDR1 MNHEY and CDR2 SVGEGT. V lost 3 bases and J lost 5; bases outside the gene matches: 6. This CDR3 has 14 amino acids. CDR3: CASSYSDRANEQYF. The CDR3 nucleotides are TGTGCCAGCAGTTATTCGGACAGGGCCAACGAGCAGTACTTC.

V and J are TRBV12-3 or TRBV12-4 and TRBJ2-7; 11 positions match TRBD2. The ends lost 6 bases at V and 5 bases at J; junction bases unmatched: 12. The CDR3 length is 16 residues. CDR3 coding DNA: TGTGCCAGCAGGCTGGCGGGAGGACTAGCGGGCAACGAGCAGTACTTC. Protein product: CASRLAGGLAGNEQYF.

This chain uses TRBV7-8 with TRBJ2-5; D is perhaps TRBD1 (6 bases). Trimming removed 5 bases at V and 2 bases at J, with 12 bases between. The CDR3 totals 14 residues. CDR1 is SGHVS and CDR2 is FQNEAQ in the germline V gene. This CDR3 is CASSLYQGQETQYF. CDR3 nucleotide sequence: TGTGCCAGCAGCCTATACCAGGGGCAAGAGACCCAGTACTTC. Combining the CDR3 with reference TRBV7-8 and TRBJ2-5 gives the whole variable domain GAGVSQSPRYKVAKRGQDVALRCDPISGHVSLFWYQQALGQGPEFLTYFQNEAQLDKSGLPSDRFFAERPEGSVSTLKIQRTQQEDSAVYLCASSLYQGQETQYFGPGTRLLVL.

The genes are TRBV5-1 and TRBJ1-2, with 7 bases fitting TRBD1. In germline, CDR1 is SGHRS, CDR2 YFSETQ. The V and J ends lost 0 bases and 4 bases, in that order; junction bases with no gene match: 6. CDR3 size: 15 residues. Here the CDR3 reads CASSLGTGVPYGYTF. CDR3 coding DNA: TGCGCCAGCAGCTTGGGGACAGGCGTCCCCTATGGCTACACCTTC.